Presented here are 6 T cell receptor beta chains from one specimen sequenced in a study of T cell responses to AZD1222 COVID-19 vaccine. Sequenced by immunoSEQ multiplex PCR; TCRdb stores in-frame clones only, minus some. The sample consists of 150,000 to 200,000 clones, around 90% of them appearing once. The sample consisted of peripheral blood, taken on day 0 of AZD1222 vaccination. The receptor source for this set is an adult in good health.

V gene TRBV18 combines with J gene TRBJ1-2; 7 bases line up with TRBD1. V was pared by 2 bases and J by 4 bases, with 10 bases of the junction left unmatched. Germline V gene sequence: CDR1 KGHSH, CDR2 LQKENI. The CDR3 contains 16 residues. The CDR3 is CASSPTQGLSGYGYTF. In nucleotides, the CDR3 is TGTGCCAGCTCACCAACACAGGGGTTGAGTGGCTATGGCTACACCTTC.

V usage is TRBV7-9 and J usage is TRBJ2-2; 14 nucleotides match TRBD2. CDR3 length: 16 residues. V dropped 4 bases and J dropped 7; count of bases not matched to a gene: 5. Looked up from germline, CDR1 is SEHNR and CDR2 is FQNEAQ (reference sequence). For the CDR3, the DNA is TGTGCCAGCAGCTCGACTAGCGGGGGGGCTAACGGGGAGCTGTTTTTT. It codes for CASSSTSGGANGELFF.

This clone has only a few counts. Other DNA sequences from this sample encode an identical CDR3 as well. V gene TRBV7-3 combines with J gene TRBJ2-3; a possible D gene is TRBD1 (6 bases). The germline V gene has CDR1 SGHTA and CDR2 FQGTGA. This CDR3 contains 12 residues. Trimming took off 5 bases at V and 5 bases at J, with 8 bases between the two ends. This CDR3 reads CASSPRGDTQYF. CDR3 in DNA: TGTGCCAGCAGCCCCAGGGGAGATACGCAGTATTTT. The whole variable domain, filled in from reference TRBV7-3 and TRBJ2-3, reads GAGVSQTPSNKVTEKGKYVELRCDPISGHTALYWYRQSLGQGPEFLIYFQGTGAADDSGLPNDRFFAVRPEGSVSTLKIQRTERGDSAVYLCASSPRGDTQYFGPGTRLTVL.

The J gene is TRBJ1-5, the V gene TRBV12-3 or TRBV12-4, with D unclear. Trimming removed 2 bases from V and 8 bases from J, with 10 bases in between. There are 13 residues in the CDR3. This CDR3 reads CASSLRQVEPQHF. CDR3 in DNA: TGTGCCAGCAGTTTACGTCAGGTTGAGCCCCAGCATTTT.

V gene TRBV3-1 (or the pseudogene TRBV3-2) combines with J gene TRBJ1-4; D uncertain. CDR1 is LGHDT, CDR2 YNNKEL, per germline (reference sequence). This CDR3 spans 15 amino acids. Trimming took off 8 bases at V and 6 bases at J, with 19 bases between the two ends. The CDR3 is CASASGGGAYEKLFF. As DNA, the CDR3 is TGTGCCAGCGCATCCGGTGGCGGCGCCTATGAAAAACTGTTTTTT.

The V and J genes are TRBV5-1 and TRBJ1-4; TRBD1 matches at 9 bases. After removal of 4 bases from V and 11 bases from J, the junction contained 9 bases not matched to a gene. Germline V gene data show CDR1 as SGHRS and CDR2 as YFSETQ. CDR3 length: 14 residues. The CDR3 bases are TGCGCCAGCAGCAACAGGGGGCTCCTTGAGAAACTGTTTTTT. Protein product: CASSNRGLLEKLFF.